This TCR beta chain was found in a study of blood T cells in healthy people across ages. Broader study findings: Higher diversity, along with more naive CD4+ cells, distinguished long-lived donors from aged donors.

Then a second PCR, running about 6 to 12 cycles, was carried out with a sample-barcoded 5' primer and a J-beta primer mix. TCRdb used MiXCR to reprocess the 5' RACE reads, holding one entry per CDR3 protein. Altogether some 1,500,000 distinct CDR3 sequences are present, less than 45% being singletons, with the ten largest covering over 3.5%. As concerns this clonotype: Its antigen remains unidentified.

The V and J ends lost 3 bases and 8 bases respectively, with 10 bases between them. The CDR3 loop spans 12 amino acids. Germline CDR1 is MNHEY and CDR2 is SMNVEV (reference sequence). This clonotype originated in a woman under 30 in good health. V gene TRBV27 combines with J gene TRBJ1-1; D remains ambiguous. The specimen sequenced was blood. Here the CDR3 DNA reads TGTGCCAGCAGTTTCATCGGGAGGGAAGCTTTCTTT. Translating gives CASSFIGREAFF.